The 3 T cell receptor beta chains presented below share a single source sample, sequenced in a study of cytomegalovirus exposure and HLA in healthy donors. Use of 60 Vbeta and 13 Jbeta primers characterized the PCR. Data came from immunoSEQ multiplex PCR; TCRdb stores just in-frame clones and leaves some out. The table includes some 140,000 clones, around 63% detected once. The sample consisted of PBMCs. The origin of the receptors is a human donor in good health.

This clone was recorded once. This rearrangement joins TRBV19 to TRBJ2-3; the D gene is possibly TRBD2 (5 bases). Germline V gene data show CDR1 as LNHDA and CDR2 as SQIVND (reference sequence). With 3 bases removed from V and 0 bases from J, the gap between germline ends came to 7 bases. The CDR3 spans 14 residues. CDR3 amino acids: CASSMAGSTDTQYF. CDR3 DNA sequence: TGTGCCAGTAGTATGGCGGGCAGCACAGATACGCAGTATTTT.

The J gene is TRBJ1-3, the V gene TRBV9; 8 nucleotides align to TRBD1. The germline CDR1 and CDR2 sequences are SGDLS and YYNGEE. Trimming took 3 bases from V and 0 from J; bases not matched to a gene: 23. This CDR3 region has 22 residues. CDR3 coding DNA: TGTGCCAGCAGCGCCGGCTCAACAGGGGGAGCCCTAAGTGGGCTCTCTGGAAACACCATATATTTT. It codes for CASSAGSTGGALSGLSGNTIYF.

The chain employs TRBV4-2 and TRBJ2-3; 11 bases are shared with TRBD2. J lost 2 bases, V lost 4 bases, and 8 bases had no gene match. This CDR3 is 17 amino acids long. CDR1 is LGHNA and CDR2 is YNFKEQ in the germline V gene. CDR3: CASSRTGTSGYTDTQYF. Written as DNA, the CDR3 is TGTGCCAGCAGCCGTACCGGGACTAGCGGTTACACAGATACGCAGTATTTT.